These 29 T cell receptor beta chains originate from one sample sequenced in a study of CD8 T cells in ankylosing spondylitis. TCRdb itself ran the 5' RACE reads through MiXCR, one entry per CDR3 protein. The sample lists over 150,000 distinct CDR3 sequences, roughly 20% occurring once. Sequenced sample: blood, either unsorted or a sorted T cell fraction (not recorded which). The receptors shown here come from a male donor aged 5 to 30 with ankylosing spondylitis or in good health (not recorded which).

The table lists this clonotype with many counts. The chain combines TRBV29-1 with TRBJ2-5; tentatively, D is TRBD1 or TRBD2 (5 bases each). The ends were cut back, 5 bases at V and 4 bases at J, with 11 bases in the middle. This CDR3 spans 12 amino acids. The germline gives CDR1 SQVTM, CDR2 ANQGSEA. This CDR3 is CSVLDGTETQYF. For the CDR3, the DNA is TGCAGCGTTCTGGACGGGACAGAGACCCAGTACTTC. The entire variable domain, with the rest obtained from reference TRBV29-1 and TRBJ2-5, is as follows: SAVISQKPSRDICQRGTSLTIQCQVDSQVTMMFWYRQQPGQSLTLIATANQGSEATYESGFVIDKFPISRPNLTFSTLTVSNMSPEDSSIYLCSVLDGTETQYFGPGTRLLVL.

This clonotype was counted many times. This rearrangement joins TRBV6-1 to TRBJ2-5; D is perhaps TRBD1 (6 bases). CDR1 and CDR2 (germline): MNHNS, SASEGT. Trimming removed 6 bases at V and 3 bases at J, with 11 bases between. The CDR3 extends over 13 amino acids. CDR3 sequence (DNA): TGTGCCAGCAGCGGACAGTGGGAAGAGACCCAGTACTTC. Translation gives CASSGQWEETQYF.

The chain employs TRBV6-2 or TRBV6-3 and TRBJ2-7; unclear D gene. V was pared by 6 bases and J by 4 bases, with 7 bases between. The CDR3 is made up of 11 amino acids. CDR1 MNHEY and CDR2 SVGEGT come from the germline V gene. CDR3 coding DNA: TGTGCCAGCAGCGATGAATACGAGCAGTACTTC. This codes for CASSDEYEQYF.

There are many counts of this clonotype. J is TRBJ2-1 and V is TRBV7-2; D call uncertain. Germline CDR1 is SGHTA and CDR2 is FQGNSA. The germline V and J ends were trimmed by 1 base and 0 bases, with 7 bases remaining between them. There are 15 residues in the CDR3. The CDR3 DNA is TGTGCCAGCAGCTTAGGGCAGATCTCCTACAATGAGCAGTTCTTC. Its translation is CASSLGQISYNEQFF.

There are many counts of this clonotype. V and J are TRBV19 and TRBJ2-1; TRBD2 agrees at 7 bases. Trimming took 2 bases from V and 0 from J; bases not matched to a gene: 4. Germline CDR1 reads LNHDA; CDR2 reads SQIVND (reference sequence). The CDR3 runs 16 residues. The CDR3 protein is CASSIWGGPSYNEQFF. CDR3 sequence (DNA): TGTGCCAGTAGTATATGGGGGGGACCCTCCTACAATGAGCAGTTCTTC. Full variable domain (outside the CDR3, taken from reference TRBV19 and TRBJ2-1): DGGITQSPKYLFRKEGQNVTLSCEQNLNHDAMYWYRQDPGQGLRLIYYSQIVNDFQKGDIAEGYSVSREKKESFPLTVTSAQKNPTAFYLCASSIWGGPSYNEQFFGPGTRLTVL.

This clonotype was detected many times. The genes are TRBV25-1 and TRBJ1-5; D not certain. Trimming left V 0 bases short and J 7 bases short, with 7 bases between. Germline CDR1 reads MGHDK; CDR2 reads SYGVNS. This CDR3 has 13 amino acids. CDR3 residues: CASSEYVRQPQHF. In DNA, the CDR3 is TGTGCCAGCAGTGAATATGTACGGCAGCCCCAGCATTTT. Filled out from reference TRBV25-1 and TRBJ1-5, the complete variable domain reads EADIYQTPRYLVIGTGKKITLECSQTMGHDKMYWYQQDPGMELHLIHYSYGVNSTEKGDLSSESTVSRIRTEHFPLTLESARPSHTSQYLCASSEYVRQPQHFGDGTRLSIL.

There are many counts of this clonotype. In DNA, the CDR3 is TGTGCCAGCAGTTTGTGGACGCAGTTCTTC. Its protein product is CASSLWTQFF. V usage is TRBV2 and J usage is TRBJ2-1, with no clear D. The V and J ends lost 5 bases and 12 bases respectively, with 8 bases between them. This CDR3 has 10 amino acids. Per germline, CDR1 SNHLY and CDR2 FYNNEI.

Many counts were recorded for this clonotype. The genes are TRBV3-1 and TRBJ2-7; 10 bases agree with TRBD2. CDR1 LGHDT and CDR2 YNNKEL come from the germline V gene (reference sequence). With V trimmed by 4 bases and J by 7 bases, 7 bases remained unmatched. This CDR3 has 14 residues. CDR3 in DNA: TGTGCCAGCAGCCGTGGACTAGCGGACTCTGAGCAGTACGTC. Residues: CASSRGLADSEQYV.

This clonotype was seen ten or more times. The rearrangement joins TRBV5-1 to TRBJ2-1, with a possible D match to TRBD1 (6 bases). The length of the CDR3 is 14 residues. From germline, CDR1 is SGHRS and CDR2 YFSETQ. Trimming removed 2 bases at V and 9 bases at J, with 15 bases between. CDR3 loop: CASSLITGSSEQFF. The DNA for the CDR3 is TGCGCCAGCAGCTTAATTACAGGGAGCAGTGAGCAGTTCTTC. Looking up the rest from reference TRBV5-1 and TRBJ2-1 gives the full variable domain: KAGVTQTPRYLIKTRGQQVTLSCSPISGHRSVSWYQQTPGQGLQFLFEYFSETQRNKGNFPGRFSGRQFSNSRSEMNVSTLELGDSALYLCASSLITGSSEQFFGPGTRLTVL.

In this sample, this clonotype turned up a few times. The J gene is TRBJ1-1, the V gene TRBV19; no clear D gene. The CDR3 sequence is 14 residues long. Germline CDR1 LNHDA, CDR2 SQIVND (reference sequence). V was pared by 3 bases and J by 3 bases, with 11 bases between. CDR3 region: CASSILRRDTEAFF. The CDR3 DNA sequence: TGTGCCAGTAGTATTCTCCGGAGGGACACTGAAGCTTTCTTT.

V and J are TRBV19 and TRBJ2-1; 8 positions match TRBD2. The V gene's germline CDR1 is LNHDA and CDR2 SQIVND (reference sequence). With V trimmed by 8 bases and J by 9 bases, 21 bases remained unmatched. The CDR3 length is 17 residues. The CDR3 spells CASSRSGSGISKGEQFF. In DNA form, the CDR3 reads TGTGCCAGTTCCCGGAGCGGGAGTGGTATCAGTAAGGGTGAGCAGTTCTTC.

This clonotype was recorded a few times. The rearrangement links TRBV7-3 to TRBJ2-3, with 13 positions matching TRBD2. The ends lost 6 bases at V and 5 bases at J; junction bases unmatched: 8. This CDR3 comprises 16 residues. The germline V gene encodes CDR1 SGHTA and CDR2 FQGTGA. In nucleotides, the CDR3 is TGTGCCAGCAGTGTCGGACTAGCGGGAGTAGGAGATACGCAGTATTTT. It specifies CASSVGLAGVGDTQYF.

The gene calls are TRBV30 and TRBJ2-1; the match to TRBD2 covers 13 bases. Germline CDR1 and CDR2: GTSNPN and SVGIG (reference sequence). Trimming removed 1 base from V and 7 bases from J; junction bases left unmatched: 13. The CDR3 totals 18 residues. The DNA for the CDR3 is TGTGCCTGGAGTGGAGAAGGACTAGCGGGAGTCCCAAAGAATGAGCAGTTCTTC. As protein: CAWSGEGLAGVPKNEQFF.

This clonotype was seen repeatedly, ten times or more. V usage is TRBV10-3 and J usage is TRBJ1-1; D possibly corresponds to TRBD1 (6 bases). Per germline, CDR1 ENHRY and CDR2 SYGVKD. The CDR3 covers 14 residues. Deletions cut 4 bases from V and 3 bases from J, with 12 bases between. CDR3 in amino acids: CAISGGGRDTEAFF. In DNA, the CDR3 is TGTGCCATCAGTGGGGGGGGGCGGGACACTGAAGCTTTCTTT.

In this sample, this clonotype turned up many times. This sequence joins TRBV29-1 and TRBJ2-5; either TRBD1 or TRBD2 may fit D (5 bases each). Trimming removed 0 bases from V and 5 bases from J, with 16 bases in between. The CDR3 has 15 residues. Germline V gene data show CDR1 as SQVTM and CDR2 as ANQGSEA. The chain's CDR3 is CSVEEGVAPGETQYF. In DNA form, the CDR3 reads TGCAGCGTTGAAGAGGGGGTAGCCCCCGGGGAGACCCAGTACTTC.

This clonotype showed up many times. The chain links TRBV7-9 to TRBJ2-1; D unclear. The germline V and J ends were trimmed by 0 bases and 8 bases, with 14 bases remaining between them. Per germline, CDR1 SEHNR and CDR2 FQNEAQ (reference sequence). This CDR3 contains 15 residues. The CDR3 DNA follows: TGTGCCAGCAGCTTAGCGCTCAGTTACCGGTATGAGCAGTTCTTC. This translates into CASSLALSYRYEQFF.

This chain connects TRBV20-1 to TRBJ1-1; D gene ambiguous. Germline V gene data show CDR1 as DFQATT and CDR2 as SNEGSKA (reference sequence). This CDR3 spans 12 amino acids. Trimming stripped 2 bases from V and 8 bases from J, with 12 bases between. CDR3 protein: CSARPRNAEAFF. In nucleotides, the CDR3 is TGCAGTGCTAGACCCAGGAACGCAGAAGCTTTCTTT.

This clonotype appeared many times. The genes are TRBV4-1 and TRBJ2-1, with 11 bases fitting TRBD2. The germline CDR1 and CDR2 sequences are MGHRA and YSYEKL. There are 16 residues in the CDR3. With V trimmed by 4 bases and J by 4 bases, 6 bases remained unmatched. The CDR3, as DNA: TGCGCCAGCAGCCCAGACCCTAGCGGGAGGTACAATGAGCAGTTCTTC. It codes for CASSPDPSGRYNEQFF.

This clonotype showed up many times. The rearrangement uses TRBV4-1 and TRBJ2-3; TRBD1 matches at 7 bases. J gave up 2 bases and V 4 bases, and 6 bases lay outside the gene matches. The V gene's germline CDR1 is MGHRA and CDR2 YSYEKL. The CDR3 extends over 15 amino acids. The CDR3 DNA is TGCGCCAGCAGCCTACAGACAGGGTACACAGATACGCAGTATTTT. This gives the protein CASSLQTGYTDTQYF.

This clonotype was seen many times. The rearrangement uses TRBV10-3 and TRBJ2-2; D is possibly TRBD1 or TRBD2 (5 bases each). This CDR3 has 14 residues. The germline CDR1 and CDR2 sequences are ENHRY and SYGVKD. Trimming removed 6 bases at V and 5 bases at J, with 13 bases between. CDR3 region: CAIRGDTRTGELFF. The CDR3 DNA follows: TGTGCCATCAGGGGGGATACTCGAACCGGGGAGCTGTTTTTT.

This clonotype was recorded at least ten times. The chain combines TRBV12-3 or TRBV12-4 with TRBJ2-2, with 7 bases aligning to TRBD1. The length of the CDR3 is 15 residues. V shed 4 bases and J 3 bases; nucleotides not matched to a gene: 5. The CDR3 here is CASSYDRVDTGELFF. CDR3 sequence (DNA): TGTGCCAGCAGTTACGACAGGGTAGACACCGGGGAGCTGTTTTTT.

The sample holds many counts of this clonotype. The gene calls are TRBV7-9 and TRBJ2-3; D gene unclear. The CDR3 spans 15 residues. With 5 bases removed from V and 5 bases from J, the gap between germline ends came to 17 bases. Germline-derived CDR1 and CDR2 are SEHNR and FQNEAQ (reference sequence). The DNA of the CDR3 is TGTGCCAGCAGCGCCACGGGTCAGATGATAGATACGCAGTATTTT. It is translated as CASSATGQMIDTQYF. The variable domain in full, completed from reference TRBV7-9 and TRBJ2-3, reads DTGVSQNPRHKITKRGQNVTFRCDPISEHNRLYWYRQTLGQGPEFLTYFQNEAQLEKSRLLSDRFSAERPKGSFSTLEIQRTEQGDSAMYLCASSATGQMIDTQYFGPGTRLTVL.

This clonotype was recorded at least ten times. The chain is built from TRBV20-1 and TRBJ2-4; D is possibly TRBD2 (6 bases). CDR3 length equals 15 residues. V was shortened by 6 bases and J by 1 base, with 16 bases between the two germline ends. From germline, CDR1 is DFQATT and CDR2 SNEGSKA (reference sequence). The CDR3 is CSARPFTSAKNIQYF. The DNA for the CDR3 is TGCAGTGCCCGACCCTTCACTAGCGCCAAAAACATTCAGTACTTC.

This clonotype came up many times. The V call is TRBV5-4, the J call TRBJ2-1; 8 bases are a match to TRBD2. The junction had 3 bases not matched to a gene; V was cut back by 0 bases and J by 7 bases. Germline V CDR1 and CDR2: SGHNT, YYREEE (reference sequence). This CDR3 spans 14 amino acids. The CDR3 region is CASSLVGTSNEQFF. In nucleotides, the CDR3 is TGTGCCAGCAGCTTGGTCGGGACTAGTAATGAGCAGTTCTTC.

This clonotype was seen ten or more times. This chain joins TRBV12-3 or TRBV12-4 and TRBJ2-2; 10 bases align to TRBD2. This CDR3 has 16 residues. Trimming removed 1 base from V and 3 bases from J; junction bases left unmatched: 2. The CDR3 sequence is CASSLGLAGDTGELFF. The CDR3 DNA is TGTGCCAGCAGTTTAGGGCTAGCGGGAGACACCGGGGAGCTGTTTTTT.

This clonotype has ten or more counts. The chain is built from TRBV20-1 and TRBJ2-7; the match to TRBD2 covers 7 bases. This CDR3 spans 15 amino acids. CDR1 and CDR2 from the germline V gene are DFQATT and SNEGSKA (reference sequence). J was trimmed by 2 bases and V by 0 bases; bases with no gene match: 7. CDR3 region: CSARDILAEPYEQYV. CDR3 DNA sequence: TGCAGTGCTAGAGATATCCTAGCGGAGCCCTACGAGCAGTACGTC.

This clonotype showed up many times. The gene calls are TRBV27 and TRBJ2-3; no clear D. The CDR3 covers 11 residues. Per germline, CDR1 MNHEY and CDR2 SMNVEV (reference sequence). Trimming took 4 bases from V and 5 from J, leaving 4 bases between them. CDR3 region: CASSYLDTQYF. In nucleotides, the CDR3 is TGTGCCAGCAGTTATCTAGATACGCAGTATTTT.

This clonotype was detected a few times. The rearrangement links TRBV20-1 to TRBJ2-7, with TRBD2 as a possible D gene (6 bases). Germline CDR1 is DFQATT and CDR2 is SNEGSKA (reference sequence). V was shortened by 5 bases and J by 1 base, with 12 bases between the two germline ends. The CDR3 loop spans 13 amino acids. CDR3 region: CSAGTPSSYEQYF. The CDR3 DNA is TGCAGTGCTGGGACTCCTTCTTCCTACGAGCAGTACTTC.

The genes are TRBV27 and TRBJ2-2; D not certain. CDR3 length: 14 residues. The ends were cut back, 9 bases at V and 5 bases at J, with 16 bases in the middle. Germline V gives CDR1 MNHEY, CDR2 SMNVEV (reference sequence). The chain's CDR3 is CASPASPKTGELFF. The CDR3 DNA reads as TGTGCCAGTCCAGCGAGCCCTAAAACCGGGGAGCTGTTTTTT.